This T cell receptor (beta chain) originates from a study of T cell repertoires in cytomegalovirus infection. Study summary: CMV infection plus the matching HLA type was flagged by public TCR beta signatures. Overall study findings and caveats: Clonotypes of TCR beta that were HLA-C-restricted and CMV-specific dominated the ex vivo response.

Using its own MiXCR run on the reads, TCRdb lists one record per CDR3 protein. The profile shows fewer than 550,000 distinct CDR3 sequences, roughly a third of them singletons. This clonotype has at least ten counts. The antigen is undetermined. This sequence was found in a human donor in good health (CMV status not recorded). Some clones in this sample may be carry-over from other donors' samples. Material for sequencing was PBMCs.

The chain's CDR3 is CASSSNRGKPDTQYF. The CDR3 region has the DNA TGTGCCAGCAGCTCCAACAGGGGAAAACCAGATACGCAGTATTTT. The chain is built from TRBV11-2 and TRBJ2-3; 7 nucleotides match TRBD1. V gave up 4 bases and J gave up 4 bases; unmatched junction bases: 8. This CDR3 has 15 amino acids. Germline V gene sequence: CDR1 SGHAT, CDR2 FQNNGV.